Listed here are 16 T cell receptor beta chains from one sample, sequenced in a study of blood T cell repertoires in COVID-19. The repertoire was sequenced with immunoSEQ multiplex PCR; TCRdb's copy has only in-frame clones and lacks some. The top ten clones hold approximately 1.4% of a sample with fewer than 500,000 clones, 86% of them seen once. The sequenced sample was peripheral blood. Receptors were obtained from a woman aged 30 to 39 with active or convalescent COVID-19.

As DNA, the CDR3 is TGTGCCAGCAGCCAAGACCCCAGCTCCTACAATGAGCAGTTCTTC. Residues: CASSQDPSSYNEQFF. This chain joins TRBV3-1 (or the pseudogene TRBV3-2) and TRBJ2-1; D remains ambiguous. The CDR3 is made up of 15 amino acids. Germline loops: CDR1 LGHDT, CDR2 YNNKEL (reference sequence). The V and J ends lost 0 bases and 0 bases respectively, with 6 bases between them.

The chain couples TRBV18 to TRBJ2-1, with TRBD1 matching 12 bases. Per the germline V gene, CDR1 is KGHSH and CDR2 is LQKENI. The CDR3 has 15 amino acids. V lost 4 bases to trimming and J lost 8 bases; unmatched junction nucleotides: 6. DNA for the CDR3: TGTGCCAGCTCACTTCCGGGACAGGGGGCCGATGAGCAGTTCTTC. Amino acids: CASSLPGQGADEQFF.

This chain uses TRBV25-1 with TRBJ2-5, with 8 bases aligning to TRBD1. V shed 5 bases and J 1 base; nucleotides not matched to a gene: 6. CDR1 is MGHDK, CDR2 SYGVNS, per germline. The CDR3 loop spans 15 amino acids. This chain's CDR3 is CASSTPGQVQETQYF. The CDR3 nucleotides are TGTGCCAGCAGTACTCCGGGACAGGTCCAAGAGACCCAGTACTTC. The whole variable domain, remainder taken from reference TRBV25-1 and TRBJ2-5, is EADIYQTPRYLVIGTGKKITLECSQTMGHDKMYWYQQDPGMELHLIHYSYGVNSTEKGDLSSESTVSRIRTEHFPLTLESARPSHTSQYLCASSTPGQVQETQYFGPGTRLLVL.

The chain has TRBV7-8 and TRBJ1-2; D not certain. Trimming took off 5 bases at V and 4 bases at J, with 14 bases between the two ends. There are 14 residues in the CDR3. Germline V CDR1 and CDR2: SGHVS, FQNEAQ. CDR3 residues: CASSGSSGSYGYTF. The CDR3 DNA follows: TGTGCCAGCAGCGGAAGTTCGGGTAGCTATGGCTACACCTTC.

The chain is built from TRBV6-4 and TRBJ1-1, with D possibly matching TRBD1 (5 bases). V lost 4 bases to trimming and J lost 2 bases, with 8 bases between them. Germline values: CDR1 MRHNA, CDR2 SNTAGT. The CDR3 contains 13 residues. CDR3: CASSGRANTEAFF. The CDR3 nucleotides are TGTGCCAGCAGTGGCAGGGCCAACACTGAAGCTTTCTTT.

V is TRBV10-1 and J is TRBJ2-7; 8 positions agree with TRBD2. This CDR3 comprises 14 residues. V shed 3 bases and J 1 base; nucleotides not matched to a gene: 2. Germline CDR1 reads WNHNN; CDR2 reads SYGVQD (reference sequence). The chain's CDR3 is CASSEVAGSYEQYF. The CDR3 DNA is TGCGCCAGCAGTGAAGTAGCGGGATCCTACGAGCAGTACTTC.

A single count supports this clone. The chain joins TRBV7-9 to TRBJ2-7; D is unresolved. V shed 6 bases and J shed 0 bases, with 6 bases lying between them. Germline CDR1 and CDR2: SEHNR and FQNEAQ (reference sequence). This CDR3 comprises 12 residues. DNA for the CDR3: TGTGCCAGCAGGGAGAGCTCCTACGAGCAGTACTTC. Translating gives CASRESSYEQYF.

This rearrangement joins TRBV27 to TRBJ2-7; maybe TRBD1 (5 bases). The CDR3 has 14 residues. Germline values: CDR1 MNHEY, CDR2 SMNVEV (reference sequence). Trimming removed 10 bases at V and 5 bases at J, with 21 bases between. The CDR3 coding sequence is TGTGCCATCGGAAGGGGTTTTCGTGGTGACGAGCAGTACTTC. This sequence encodes CAIGRGFRGDEQYF.

The chain recombines TRBV5-4 with TRBJ2-2, with TRBD1 matching 7 bases. J was trimmed by 5 bases and V by 4 bases; bases with no gene match: 2. This CDR3 region has 13 residues. The germline V gene has CDR1 SGHNT and CDR2 YYREEE (reference sequence). DNA of the CDR3: TGTGCCAGCAGCCTACAGGGGACCGGGGAGCTGTTTTTT. Its translation is CASSLQGTGELFF.

Comment on this clone: The junction does not match germline at one end; this may be a read error. V and J are TRBV6-5 and TRBJ1-4; the D is unclear. The germline gives CDR1 MNHEY, CDR2 SVGAGI. CDR3 size: 12 residues. CDR3 loop: CASSYGQLTWVF. The DNA of the CDR3 is TGTGCCAGCAGTTACGGCCAACTGACATGGGTTTTT.

V and J are TRBV5-4 and TRBJ1-5; D possibly corresponds to TRBD1 (5 bases). The V gene's germline CDR1 is SGHNT and CDR2 YYREEE (reference sequence). V lost 4 bases, J lost 10 bases, and 15 bases lay in between. The CDR3 length is 13 residues. The CDR3 reads CASSPQSGDPQHF. The CDR3 DNA sequence: TGTGCCAGCAGCCCCCAGAGCGGGGACCCCCAGCATTTT.

The J gene is TRBJ2-1, the V gene TRBV9; 7 bases are a match to TRBD2. The CDR3 spans 14 residues. Germline values: CDR1 SGDLS, CDR2 YYNGEE. The trim removed 4 bases at V and 5 bases at J, leaving 6 bases unmatched. CDR3 in amino acids: CASSIGTNNNEQFF. CDR3 DNA sequence: TGTGCCAGCAGCATTGGGACTAACAACAATGAGCAGTTCTTC.

V is TRBV5-1 and J is TRBJ1-2, with D possibly TRBD1 on 6 matching bases. Germline V CDR1 and CDR2: SGHRS, YFSETQ. The germline V and J ends were trimmed by 0 bases and 4 bases, with 10 bases remaining between them. This CDR3 comprises 14 residues. The chain's CDR3 is CASSLDRVGYGYTF. The DNA of the CDR3 is TGCGCCAGCAGCTTGGACAGGGTTGGCTATGGCTACACCTTC.

The rearrangement links TRBV7-9 to TRBJ1-2; 7 positions match TRBD1. V dropped 5 bases and J dropped 7; count of bases not matched to a gene: 7. The length of the CDR3 is 13 residues. CDR1 SEHNR and CDR2 FQNEAQ come from the germline V gene (reference sequence). The CDR3 DNA sequence: TGTGCCAGCAGCCCACAGGGGATGGCTGGCTACACCTTC. Translation gives CASSPQGMAGYTF.

The chain uses TRBV5-1 and TRBJ1-1; 11 nucleotides match TRBD1. The junction had 7 bases not matched to a gene; V was cut back by 4 bases and J by 11 bases. This CDR3 has 13 amino acids. Per germline, CDR1 SGHRS and CDR2 YFSETQ. This chain's CDR3 is CASSEGQGAWAFF. The CDR3 coding sequence is TGCGCCAGCAGCGAAGGACAGGGGGCTTGGGCTTTCTTT. The full variable domain, rest sourced from reference TRBV5-1 and TRBJ1-1, is KAGVTQTPRYLIKTRGQQVTLSCSPISGHRSVSWYQQTPGQGLQFLFEYFSETQRNKGNFPGRFSGRQFSNSRSEMNVSTLELGDSALYLCASSEGQGAWAFFGQGTRLTVV.

This chain links TRBV27 with TRBJ2-7; 10 bases agree with TRBD2. The CDR3 contains 15 residues. With V trimmed by 1 base and J by 2 bases, 2 bases remained unmatched. Germline lookup yields CDR1 MNHEY and CDR2 SMNVEV (reference sequence). The CDR3 is CASSLLGLAAYEQYF. CDR3 DNA: TGTGCCAGCAGTTTATTAGGACTAGCGGCCTACGAGCAGTACTTC.